Included here is one TCR beta chain sequence, with context. Its specificity is not known. The data were obtained in a study of circulating tumor DNA in untreated peripheral T-cell lymphoma. Germline-derived CDR1 and CDR2 are GTSNPN and SVGIG (reference sequence). Trimming cost V 5 bases and J 1 base, with 6 bases left between them. The CDR3 contains 11 residues. General study points: Tumor-specific clonotypes were found in less than 80% of patients.

The tumor tissue sample was taken at baseline before any treatment. TCRdb's copy holds only in-frame clones and misses some; the assay was immunoSEQ multiplex PCR. The table lists 2,200 or so clones, about two thirds of them singletons, with 55% to 60% in the top ten. The chain joins TRBV30 to TRBJ2-7; D tentatively fits TRBD1 or TRBD2 (5 bases each). This clonotype originated in a human donor with peripheral T-cell lymphoma. Sequenced material: tumor tissue. CDR3 nucleotide sequence: TGTGCCTGGGGGGGATCCTACGAGCAGTACTTC. Its translation: CAWGGSYEQYF.